There are a few counts of the clone carrying this TCR beta chain. Its antigen is still unknown. The data were obtained in a study of regulatory T cells in long-lasting Graves disease. Overall study findings and caveats: Gene preferences differed: TRBV28, TRBJ1-2, TRBJ2-5 in persistent cases. The sample size was small, and this may have reduced accuracy. Persistent patients shared more public clonotypes (roughly 3,000) than newly diagnosed patients (about 1,000).

The CDR3 totals 13 residues. The germline gives CDR1 SGHAT, CDR2 FQNNGV. V was shortened by 5 bases and J by 9 bases, with 14 bases between the two germline ends. iRepertoire HTBI primers and Arm-PCR of CDR3 regions built TCR beta libraries. Using its own MiXCR run on the multiplex PCR reads, TCRdb lists one record per CDR3 protein. The profile shows more than 650,000 distinct CDR3 sequences, 25% to 35% of them singletons. Time point denoted: persistent/refractory GD, antithyroid drugs over 5 years with positive TRAb. Extracted RNA from PBMCs served as the source of the TCR library. The origin of this receptor is a female donor with Graves disease. The sample was peripheral blood mononuclear cells (PBMCs), taken when the disease was refractory, from a patient treated with antithyroid drugs. The genes are TRBV11-2 and TRBJ2-1, with unresolved D. As DNA, the CDR3 is TGTGCCAGCAGCCCCCACCCCCAGGTTGAGCAGTTCTTC. This translates into CASSPHPQVEQFF.